Below are 25 T cell receptor beta chains sequenced from a single sample in a study of cytomegalovirus exposure and HLA in healthy donors listed by TCRdb under 2017. Library preparation used the immunoSEQ multiplex PCR assay. TCRdb's version of the immuneACCESS table is confined to in-frame rearrangements and falls short of the full clone set. An unresolved V gene accounts for under half of the shortfall where checked; the remainder is of unknown origin. This sample comprises hundreds of thousands of clones, over 75% of them detected only once. 12% of the sample comes from the top ten. The source material was PBMCs. The receptor source for this set is a man younger than 30 in good health and CMV-seropositive.

This clone was seen only a few times. V usage is TRBV5-1 and J usage is TRBJ1-2; D may be TRBD1 (6 bases). Per the germline V gene, CDR1 is SGHRS and CDR2 is YFSETQ. The V gene lost 4 bases and the J gene lost 0 bases, with 13 bases spanning the gap. The CDR3 covers 15 residues. CDR3 region: CASSRAAGANYGYTF. The CDR3 DNA is TGCGCCAGCAGCCGGGCGGCAGGGGCTAACTATGGCTACACCTTC.

V gene TRBV7-3 combines with J gene TRBJ1-1; 7 bases map to TRBD1. Germline V gene sequence: CDR1 SGHTA, CDR2 FQGTGA. J was trimmed by 3 bases and V by 1 base; bases with no gene match: 2. The CDR3 sequence is 14 residues long. The CDR3 reads CASSLKGADTEAFF. CDR3 in DNA: TGTGCCAGCAGCTTAAAGGGGGCGGACACTGAAGCTTTCTTT.

The chain employs TRBV5-1 and TRBJ2-2; 9 bases match TRBD2. Germline V gene sequence: CDR1 SGHRS, CDR2 YFSETQ. V dropped 4 bases and J dropped 6; count of bases not matched to a gene: 10. The CDR3 loop spans 16 amino acids. The CDR3 spells CASSVGSGRGAGELFF. DNA of the CDR3: TGCGCCAGCAGCGTCGGTAGCGGGAGAGGCGCCGGGGAGCTGTTTTTT.

The genes are TRBV30 and TRBJ2-7; maybe TRBD1 (5 bases). The CDR3 has 14 residues. Germline CDR1 GTSNPN, CDR2 SVGIG (reference sequence). V was pared by 2 bases and J by 7 bases, with 18 bases between. The CDR3 sequence is CAWSSFLGRREQYF. The DNA of the CDR3 is TGTGCCTGGAGTTCTTTTTTGGGGCGCCGGGAGCAGTACTTC.

This clone was seen once. The rearrangement uses TRBV27 and TRBJ2-1, with TRBD2 identical over 11 bases. The ends lost 3 bases at V and 9 bases at J; junction bases unmatched: 19. There are 19 residues in the CDR3. Germline CDR1 and CDR2: MNHEY and SMNVEV (reference sequence). The CDR3 region is CASSFRGSGRVTIGTEQFF. In DNA form, the CDR3 reads TGTGCCAGCAGTTTCCGGGGTAGCGGGAGGGTTACGATCGGGACTGAGCAGTTCTTC.

About this clone itself: A much larger clone sits a single nucleotide away, making a read error possible. This chain joins TRBV28 and TRBJ2-1, with D possibly being TRBD1 (7 bases). This CDR3 spans 13 amino acids. Trimming stripped 6 bases from V and 3 bases from J, with 9 bases between. Per germline, CDR1 MDHEN and CDR2 SYDVKM. The CDR3 DNA is TGTGCCAGCAGGCGGGACAGCTACAATGAGCAGTTCTTC. Translation: CASRRDSYNEQFF.

This clone is a singleton in its sample. The genes are TRBV19 and TRBJ1-1; 8 bases fit TRBD1. V trimming: 7 bases; J trimming: 4 bases; junction bases outside the gene matches: 14. The CDR3 contains 16 residues. Germline values: CDR1 LNHDA, CDR2 SQIVND (reference sequence). CDR3 sequence: CASIDHRTGRSTEAFF. The DNA for the CDR3 is TGTGCCAGTATCGACCACAGGACAGGGCGGAGCACTGAAGCTTTCTTT.

This chain joins TRBV11-2 and TRBJ2-2, with unresolved D. Trimming pared 3 bases from V and 4 bases from J, leaving 9 bases between. Per germline, CDR1 SGHAT and CDR2 FQNNGV. This CDR3 is built from 14 residues. Here the CDR3 DNA reads TGTGCCAGCAGCTTCGACTTAACCACCGGGGAGCTGTTTTTT. Translation gives CASSFDLTTGELFF.

The rearrangement joins TRBV7-7 to TRBJ2-1; 7 bases match TRBD2. CDR1 and CDR2 (germline): SSHAT, FNYEAQ (reference sequence). The CDR3 is 16 amino acids. Losses at the gene ends were 4 bases for V and 3 bases for J; bases not matched to a gene: 9. The CDR3 DNA sequence: TGTGCCAGCAGCTCTTTGGAAGCGGGAATCTACAATGAGCAGTTCTTC. Its protein is CASSSLEAGIYNEQFF. Full variable domain (outside the CDR3, taken from reference TRBV7-7 and TRBJ2-1): GAGVSQSPRYKVTKRGQDVTLRCDPISSHATLYWYQQALGQGPEFLTYFNYEAQPDKSGLPSDRFSAERPEGSISTLTIQRTEQRDSAMYRCASSSLEAGIYNEQFFGPGTRLTVL.

The chain couples TRBV6-1 to TRBJ1-1; the match to TRBD1 covers 9 bases. CDR1 is MNHNS and CDR2 is SASEGT in the germline V gene. The CDR3 consists of 14 residues. The J segment lost 5 bases and the V segment lost 6 bases, leaving 7 bases of the junction unmatched. The DNA for the CDR3 is TGTGCCAGCAGGACAGGGGGATTTGAGACTGAAGCTTTCTTT. Amino acids: CASRTGGFETEAFF.

DNA for the CDR3: TGCAGCGGGCGGAACACCGGGGAGCTGTTTTTT. It translates to CSGRNTGELFF. This rearrangement joins TRBV29-1 to TRBJ2-2; no definite D call. The germline V gene encodes CDR1 SQVTM and CDR2 ANQGSEA. The CDR3 has 11 residues. Between the trimmed V and J ends, which lost 7 bases and 1 base, there was a span of 4 bases.

The chain combines TRBV9 with TRBJ2-2, with 8 bases lining up with TRBD2. In germline, CDR1 is SGDLS, CDR2 YYNGEE. This CDR3 is 18 amino acids long. V trimming: 0 bases; J trimming: 2 bases; junction bases outside the gene matches: 9. CDR3 DNA: TGTGCCAGCAGCGTAGACGAGCGGGAGTTCGCAAACACCGGGGAGCTGTTTTTT. This sequence encodes CASSVDEREFANTGELFF.

The chain has TRBV28 and TRBJ1-5, with 9 bases identical to TRBD1. CDR1 MDHEN and CDR2 SYDVKM come from the germline V gene. V lost 10 bases, J lost 0 bases, and 4 bases stayed unmatched. This CDR3 spans 14 amino acids. CDR3 sequence (DNA): TGTGCCATTACAGGGGGCTATAGCAATCAGCCCCAGCATTTT. Protein: CAITGGYSNQPQHF.

This clone was counted between two and nine times. J is TRBJ1-2 and V is TRBV27; possibly TRBD1 for D (6 bases). Between the trimmed V and J ends, which lost 0 bases and 7 bases, there was a span of 9 bases. The CDR3 runs to 13 residues. Germline lookup yields CDR1 MNHEY and CDR2 SMNVEV (reference sequence). Here the CDR3 reads CASSLSGAAGYTF. CDR3 nucleotides: TGTGCCAGCAGTTTATCGGGGGCTGCTGGCTACACCTTC.

The chain is built from TRBV4-2 and TRBJ2-7, with 7 bases that match TRBD2. V lost 0 bases to trimming and J lost 2 bases; unmatched junction nucleotides: 4. CDR1 LGHNA and CDR2 YNFKEQ come from the germline V gene. This CDR3 is built from 15 residues. The DNA for the CDR3 is TGTGCCAGCAGCCAAGAACTAGCGTTCACCTACGAGCAGTACTTC. This gives the protein CASSQELAFTYEQYF.

The chain employs TRBV29-1 and TRBJ1-1; weak D call: TRBD1 (6 bases). CDR1 and CDR2 (germline): SQVTM, ANQGSEA. The CDR3 has 12 residues. The V end was cut by 3 bases, the J end by 8 bases, with 13 bases between. In DNA, the CDR3 is TGCAGCGTTGAGCCGGGACAACCGGAAGCTTTCTTT. Translating it yields CSVEPGQPEAFF.

The genes are TRBV27 and TRBJ1-1; D perhaps matches TRBD1 (5 bases). V lost 6 bases and J 4 bases, leaving 15 bases between the germline ends. Looked up from germline, CDR1 is MNHEY and CDR2 is SMNVEV (reference sequence). CDR3 size: 14 residues. The CDR3 bases are TGTGCCAGCAGCCAGGGACGGGGCGGCACTGAAGCTTTCTTT. Translating it yields CASSQGRGGTEAFF.

The chain couples TRBV6-5 to TRBJ2-1; D is possibly TRBD2 (5 bases). The CDR3 is 12 residues long. Trimming shortened V by 2 bases and J by 9 bases, and 8 bases separated the two germline ends. Germline assignment: CDR1 MNHEY and CDR2 SVGAGI. Written as DNA, the CDR3 is TGTGCCAGCAGTTACCGGGGTATTGAGCAGTTCTTC. It specifies CASSYRGIEQFF.

The V gene is TRBV5-1, the J gene TRBJ2-7; D uncertain. This CDR3 has 14 residues. V lost 0 bases, J lost 3 bases, and 10 bases lay in between. Germline V gene data show CDR1 as SGHRS and CDR2 as YFSETQ. CDR3 DNA sequence: TGCGCCAGCAGCTTGGCTGGAGTGGTCTACGAGCAGTACTTC. This codes for CASSLAGVVYEQYF.

The V gene is TRBV6-6, the J gene TRBJ2-7; no clear D gene. The CDR3 contains 14 residues. Germline CDR1 MNHNY, CDR2 SVGAGI (reference sequence). V lost 2 bases and J lost 3, with 11 bases in between. The CDR3 DNA follows: TGTGCCAGCAGTTACGGACGGATGAGCTACGAGCAGTACTTC. Translating gives CASSYGRMSYEQYF.

The chain combines TRBV5-6 with TRBJ1-3; weak D call: TRBD1 (5 bases). The CDR3 consists of 14 residues. Trimming took 2 bases from V and 0 from J, leaving 6 bases between them. Per the germline V gene, CDR1 is SGHDT and CDR2 is YYEEEE. CDR3 DNA: TGTGCCAGCAGCTTCGGGGGCTCTGGAAACACCATATATTTT. Translated: CASSFGGSGNTIYF.

The CDR3 nucleotides are TGTGCCAGCAGCACCCGATCCGGAGGCGAGCAGTACTTC. Protein product: CASSTRSGGEQYF. The rearrangement joins TRBV11-2 to TRBJ2-7; tentatively, D is TRBD2 (5 bases). The V gene's germline CDR1 is SGHAT and CDR2 FQNNGV. The length of the CDR3 is 13 residues. With 5 bases removed from V and 6 bases from J, the gap between germline ends came to 14 bases.

This chain links TRBV2 with TRBJ2-1; D unresolved. Germline assignment: CDR1 SNHLY and CDR2 FYNNEI. Between the trimmed V and J ends, which lost 4 bases and 7 bases, there was a span of 8 bases. The CDR3 length is 12 residues. The CDR3 DNA is TGTGCCAGCAGTGGTGTTGTTAATGAGCAGTTCTTC. Translating it yields CASSGVVNEQFF.

The rearrangement uses TRBV5-1 and TRBJ2-3; D uncertain. V was cut by 4 bases and J by 7 bases, with 19 bases left in between. This CDR3 comprises 15 residues. CDR1 and CDR2 (germline): SGHRS, YFSETQ. The CDR3 nucleotides are TGCGCCAGCAGCCCAACTATCGACAATACATATACGCAGTATTTT. Translated: CASSPTIDNTYTQYF.

There are a few counts of this clone. The chain has TRBV19 and TRBJ1-4, with a weak D call TRBD1 (5 bases). Germline CDR1 LNHDA, CDR2 SQIVND (reference sequence). The V end lost 6 bases, the J end lost 5 bases, and 13 bases lay between the germline ends. The CDR3 runs 14 residues. The CDR3 DNA follows: TGTGCCAGTAGCTCTCGGGCAGGGAATGAAAAACTGTTTTTT. Its protein product is CASSSRAGNEKLFF.